The clone carrying this T cell receptor beta chain came up many times. What it binds is unknown. The source of the sample is a study of cytomegalovirus exposure and HLA in healthy donors. Study observations and caveats: For most TCR beta V segments, an earlier analysis put the productive rate at about 87% or about 30% of the time. Through in vitro validation, a few CMV-associated chains were shown to be specific for CMV antigens. For most TCR sequences rarity was the rule, although some public TCRs occurred in many donors.

The germline V gene has CDR1 SGHDN and CDR2 FVKESK. V gave up 1 base and J gave up 9 bases, with 12 bases separating them. This CDR3 is 13 amino acids long. Primers for the PCR totalled 60 Vbeta and 13 Jbeta. Profiling relied on immunoSEQ multiplex PCR, and the TCRdb table lists in-frame clones only, not all of them. The repertoire holds fewer than 30,000 clones, with about 62% as singletons. This receptor was identified in a male donor in good health and CMV-seropositive. The sample taken for sequencing was PBMCs. The gene calls are TRBV14 and TRBJ1-1, with D perhaps TRBD1 (6 bases). CDR3 sequence: CASSQVGGAKAFF. The CDR3 nucleotides are TGTGCCAGCAGCCAAGTGGGGGGGGCCAAAGCTTTCTTT.